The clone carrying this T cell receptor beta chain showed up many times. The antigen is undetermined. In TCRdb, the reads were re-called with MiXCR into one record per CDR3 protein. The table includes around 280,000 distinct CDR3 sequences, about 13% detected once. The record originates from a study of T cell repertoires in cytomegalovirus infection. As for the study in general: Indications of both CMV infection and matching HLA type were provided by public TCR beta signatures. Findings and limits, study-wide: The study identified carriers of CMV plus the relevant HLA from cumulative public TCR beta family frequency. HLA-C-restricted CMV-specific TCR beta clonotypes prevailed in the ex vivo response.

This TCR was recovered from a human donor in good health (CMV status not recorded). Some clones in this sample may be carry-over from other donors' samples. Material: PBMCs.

CDR3 protein: CASSLGGDNQPQHF. DNA for the CDR3: TGTGCCAGCAGCTTAGGGGGGGACAATCAGCCCCAGCATTTT. V usage is TRBV7-9 and J usage is TRBJ1-5; a possible D gene is TRBD1 (5 bases). This CDR3 region has 14 residues. The ends were cut back, 1 base at V and 3 bases at J, with 7 bases in the middle. CDR1 is SEHNR and CDR2 is FQNEAQ in the germline V gene (reference sequence).